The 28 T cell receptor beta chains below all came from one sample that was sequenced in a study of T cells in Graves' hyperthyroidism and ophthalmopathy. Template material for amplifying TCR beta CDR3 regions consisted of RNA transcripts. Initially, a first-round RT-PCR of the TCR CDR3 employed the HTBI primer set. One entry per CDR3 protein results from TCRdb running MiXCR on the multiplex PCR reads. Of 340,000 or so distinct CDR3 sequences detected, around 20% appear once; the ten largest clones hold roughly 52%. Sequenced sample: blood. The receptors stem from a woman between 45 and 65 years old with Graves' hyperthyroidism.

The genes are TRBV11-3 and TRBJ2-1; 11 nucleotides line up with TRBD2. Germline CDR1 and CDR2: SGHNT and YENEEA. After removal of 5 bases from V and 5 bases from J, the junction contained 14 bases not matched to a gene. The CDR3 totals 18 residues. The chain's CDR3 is CASSPSPGTSGTHNEQFF. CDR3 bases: TGTGCCAGCAGCCCGAGTCCCGGGACTAGCGGAACTCACAATGAGCAGTTCTTC.

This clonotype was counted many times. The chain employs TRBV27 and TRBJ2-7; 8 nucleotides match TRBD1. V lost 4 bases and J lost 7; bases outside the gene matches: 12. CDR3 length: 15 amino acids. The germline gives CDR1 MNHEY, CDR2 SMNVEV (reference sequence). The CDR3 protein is CASSSTGTGIREQYF. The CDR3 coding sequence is TGTGCCAGCAGTTCGACCGGGACAGGAATAAGGGAGCAGTACTTC.

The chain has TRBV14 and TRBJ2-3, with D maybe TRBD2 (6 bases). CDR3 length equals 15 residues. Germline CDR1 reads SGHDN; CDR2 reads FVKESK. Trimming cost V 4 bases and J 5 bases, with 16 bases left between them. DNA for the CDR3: TGTGCCAGCAGCCCCTTTGGGGGGAGAGGAGATACGCAGTATTTT. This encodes CASSPFGGRGDTQYF.

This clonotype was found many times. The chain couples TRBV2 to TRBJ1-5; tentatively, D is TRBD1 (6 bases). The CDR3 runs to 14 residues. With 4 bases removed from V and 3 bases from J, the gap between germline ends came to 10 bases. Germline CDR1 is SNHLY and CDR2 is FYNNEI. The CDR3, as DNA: TGTGCCAGCAGTGGGCTGGGGGCCAATCAGCCCCAGCATTTT. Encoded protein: CASSGLGANQPQHF.

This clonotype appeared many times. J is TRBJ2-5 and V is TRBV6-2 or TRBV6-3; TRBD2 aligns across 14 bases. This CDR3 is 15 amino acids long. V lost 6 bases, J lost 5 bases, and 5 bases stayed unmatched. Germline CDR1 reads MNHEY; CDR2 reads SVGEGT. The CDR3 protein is CASRGLAGVTETQYF. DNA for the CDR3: TGTGCCAGCAGGGGACTAGCGGGAGTCACCGAGACCCAGTACTTC.

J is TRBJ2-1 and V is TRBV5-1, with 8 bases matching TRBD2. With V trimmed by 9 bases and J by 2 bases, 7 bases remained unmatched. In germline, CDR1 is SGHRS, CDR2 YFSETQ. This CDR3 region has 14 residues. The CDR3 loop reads CATRAGETYNEQFF. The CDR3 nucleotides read TGCGCCACCCGAGCGGGAGAGACCTACAATGAGCAGTTCTTC. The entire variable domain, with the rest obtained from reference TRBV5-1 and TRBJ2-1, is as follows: KAGVTQTPRYLIKTRGQQVTLSCSPISGHRSVSWYQQTPGQGLQFLFEYFSETQRNKGNFPGRFSGRQFSNSRSEMNVSTLELGDSALYLCATRAGETYNEQFFGPGTRLTVL.

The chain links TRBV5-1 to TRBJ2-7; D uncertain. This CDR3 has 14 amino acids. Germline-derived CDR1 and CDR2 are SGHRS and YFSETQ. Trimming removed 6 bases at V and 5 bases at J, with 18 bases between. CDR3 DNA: TGCGCCAGCAACCAAGCCGGCATTGGGCACGAGCAGTACTTC. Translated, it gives CASNQAGIGHEQYF.

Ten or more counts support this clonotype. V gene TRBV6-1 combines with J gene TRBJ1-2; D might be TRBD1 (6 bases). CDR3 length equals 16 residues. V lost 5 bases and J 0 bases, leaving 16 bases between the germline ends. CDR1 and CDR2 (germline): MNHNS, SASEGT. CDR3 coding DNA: TGTGCCAGCAGTTATGTCGGGACACGTACTAACTATGGCTACACCTTC. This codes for CASSYVGTRTNYGYTF.

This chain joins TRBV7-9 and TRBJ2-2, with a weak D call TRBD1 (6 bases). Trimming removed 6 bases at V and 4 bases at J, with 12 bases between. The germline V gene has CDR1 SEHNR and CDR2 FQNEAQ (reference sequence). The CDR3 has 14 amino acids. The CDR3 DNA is TGTGCCAGCAGAACGGGACACCTCACCGGGGAGCTGTTTTTT. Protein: CASRTGHLTGELFF.

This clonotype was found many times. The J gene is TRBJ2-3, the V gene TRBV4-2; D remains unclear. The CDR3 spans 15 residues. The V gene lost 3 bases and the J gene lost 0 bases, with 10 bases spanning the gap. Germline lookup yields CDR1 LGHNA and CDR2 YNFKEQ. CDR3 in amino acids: CASSQRDSSTDTQYF. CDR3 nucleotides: TGTGCCAGCAGCCAGCGAGATTCTAGCACAGATACGCAGTATTTT.

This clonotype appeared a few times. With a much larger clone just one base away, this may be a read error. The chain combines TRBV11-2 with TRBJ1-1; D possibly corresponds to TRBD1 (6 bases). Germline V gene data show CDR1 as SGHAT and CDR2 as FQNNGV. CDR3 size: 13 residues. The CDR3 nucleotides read TGTGCCAGCAGCGGACAGATGAACACTGAAGCTCTCTTT. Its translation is CASSGQMNTEALF.

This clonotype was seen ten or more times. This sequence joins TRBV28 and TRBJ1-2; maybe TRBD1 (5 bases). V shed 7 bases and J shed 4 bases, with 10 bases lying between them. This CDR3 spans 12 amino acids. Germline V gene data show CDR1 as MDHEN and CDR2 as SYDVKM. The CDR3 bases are TGTGCCAGCACCACAGGCGTCTATGGCTACACCTTC. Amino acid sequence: CASTTGVYGYTF.

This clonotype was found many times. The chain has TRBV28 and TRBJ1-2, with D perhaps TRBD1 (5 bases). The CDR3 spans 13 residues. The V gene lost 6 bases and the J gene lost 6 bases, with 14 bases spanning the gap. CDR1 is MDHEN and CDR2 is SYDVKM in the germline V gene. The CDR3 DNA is TGTGCCAGCAGGATAACAGGCCTCGATGGCTACACCTTC. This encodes CASRITGLDGYTF.

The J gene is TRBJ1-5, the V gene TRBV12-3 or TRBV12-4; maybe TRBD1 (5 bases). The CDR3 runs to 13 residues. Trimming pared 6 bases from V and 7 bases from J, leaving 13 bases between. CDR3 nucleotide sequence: TGTGCCAGCAGGGAAGGGGCATGGCAGCCCCAGCATTTT. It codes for CASREGAWQPQHF.

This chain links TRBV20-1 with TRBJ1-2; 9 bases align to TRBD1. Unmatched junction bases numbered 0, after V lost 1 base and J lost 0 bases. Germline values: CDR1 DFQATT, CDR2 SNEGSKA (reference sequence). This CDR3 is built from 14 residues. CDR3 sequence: CSARGDRANYGYTF. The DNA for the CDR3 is TGCAGTGCTAGAGGGGACAGGGCTAACTATGGCTACACCTTC.

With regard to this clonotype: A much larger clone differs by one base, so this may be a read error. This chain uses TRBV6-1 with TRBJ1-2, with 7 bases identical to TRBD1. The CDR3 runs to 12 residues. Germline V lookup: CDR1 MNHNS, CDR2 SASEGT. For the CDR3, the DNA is TGTGCCGGCAGGGGGGTCCTCTATGGCTACACCTTC. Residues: CAGRGVLYGYTF.

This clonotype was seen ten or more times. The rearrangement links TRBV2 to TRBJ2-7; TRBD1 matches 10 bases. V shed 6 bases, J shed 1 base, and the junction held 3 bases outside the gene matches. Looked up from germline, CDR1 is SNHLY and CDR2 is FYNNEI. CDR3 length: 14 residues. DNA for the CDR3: TGTGCCAGCAGCCGGGACAGGGGATCCTACGAGCAGTACTTC. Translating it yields CASSRDRGSYEQYF.

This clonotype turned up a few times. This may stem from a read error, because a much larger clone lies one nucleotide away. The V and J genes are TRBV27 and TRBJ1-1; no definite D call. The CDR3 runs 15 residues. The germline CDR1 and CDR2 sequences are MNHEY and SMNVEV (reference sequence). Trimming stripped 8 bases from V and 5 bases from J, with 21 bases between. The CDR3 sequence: CASYDDQASGTEAFF. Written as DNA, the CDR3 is TGTGCCAGCTATGATGATCAGGCCTCGGGGACTGAAGCTTTCTTT.

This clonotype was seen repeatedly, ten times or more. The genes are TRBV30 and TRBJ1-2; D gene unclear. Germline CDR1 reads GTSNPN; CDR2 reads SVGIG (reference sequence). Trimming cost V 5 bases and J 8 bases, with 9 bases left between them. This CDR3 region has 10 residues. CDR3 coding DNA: TGTGCCTGGGGCACCTACGGCTACACCTTC. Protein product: CAWGTYGYTF.

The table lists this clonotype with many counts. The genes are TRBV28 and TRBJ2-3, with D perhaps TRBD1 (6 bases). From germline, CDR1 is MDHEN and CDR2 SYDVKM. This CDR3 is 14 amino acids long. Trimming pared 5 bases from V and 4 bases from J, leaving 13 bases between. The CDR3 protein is CASSAYRVSDTQYF. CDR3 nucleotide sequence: TGTGCCAGCAGTGCTTACAGGGTTTCAGATACGCAGTATTTT.

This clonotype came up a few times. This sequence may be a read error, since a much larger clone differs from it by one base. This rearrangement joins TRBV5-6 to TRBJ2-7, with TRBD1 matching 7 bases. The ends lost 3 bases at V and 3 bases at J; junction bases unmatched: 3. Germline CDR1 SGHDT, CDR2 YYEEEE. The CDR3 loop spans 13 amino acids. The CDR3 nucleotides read TGTGCCAGCAGCTCCCGACAGGGCTACGAGCAGTACTTC. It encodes CASSSRQGYEQYF.

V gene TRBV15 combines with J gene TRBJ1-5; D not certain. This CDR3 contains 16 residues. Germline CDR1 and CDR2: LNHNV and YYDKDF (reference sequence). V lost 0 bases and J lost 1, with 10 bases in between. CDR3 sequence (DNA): TGTGCCACCAGCAGAGATGGCGCACCAAGCAATCAGCCCCAGCATTTT. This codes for CATSRDGAPSNQPQHF.

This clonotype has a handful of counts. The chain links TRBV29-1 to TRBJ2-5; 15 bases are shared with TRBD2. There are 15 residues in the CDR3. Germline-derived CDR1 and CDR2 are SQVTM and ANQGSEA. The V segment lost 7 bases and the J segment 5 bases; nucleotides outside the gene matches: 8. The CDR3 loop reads CSAPGLAGGVETQYF. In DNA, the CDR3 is TGCAGCGCCCCGGGACTAGCGGGGGGAGTGGAGACCCAGTACTTC.

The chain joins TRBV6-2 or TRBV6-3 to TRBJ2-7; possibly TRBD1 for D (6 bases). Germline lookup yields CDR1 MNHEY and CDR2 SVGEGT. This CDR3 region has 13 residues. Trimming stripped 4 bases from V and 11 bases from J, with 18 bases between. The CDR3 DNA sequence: TGTGCCAGCAGTTTAGAGACAGGAACCAAGGAGTACTTC. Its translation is CASSLETGTKEYF.

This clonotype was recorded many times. DNA of the CDR3: TGTGCCAGCAGTGACCGGACAAAGAGCAATCAGCCCCAGCATTTT. Residues: CASSDRTKSNQPQHF. The chain is built from TRBV2 and TRBJ1-5, with D perhaps TRBD1 (5 bases). The CDR3 runs to 15 residues. From germline, CDR1 is SNHLY and CDR2 FYNNEI. Trimming took off 3 bases at V and 1 base at J, with 10 bases between the two ends. Full variable domain (outside the CDR3, taken from reference TRBV2 and TRBJ1-5): EPEVTQTPSHQVTQMGQEVILRCVPISNHLYFYWYRQILGQKVEFLVSFYNNEISEKSEIFDDQFSVERPDGSNFTLKIRSTKLEDSAMYFCASSDRTKSNQPQHFGDGTRLSIL.

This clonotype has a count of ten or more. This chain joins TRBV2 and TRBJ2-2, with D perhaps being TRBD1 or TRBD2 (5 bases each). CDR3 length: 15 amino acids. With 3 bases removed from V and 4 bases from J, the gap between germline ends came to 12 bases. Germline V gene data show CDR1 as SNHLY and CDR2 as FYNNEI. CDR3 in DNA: TGTGCCAGCAGTGAGGAGAGGGGAAGCACCGGGGAGCTGTTTTTT. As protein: CASSEERGSTGELFF.

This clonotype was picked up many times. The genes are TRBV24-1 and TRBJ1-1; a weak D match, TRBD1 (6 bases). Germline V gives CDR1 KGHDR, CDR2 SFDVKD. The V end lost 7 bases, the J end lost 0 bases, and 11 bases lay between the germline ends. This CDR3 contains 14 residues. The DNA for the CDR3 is TGTGCCACCAGCGAGGGGGGGGTGAACACTGAAGCTTTCTTT. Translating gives CATSEGGVNTEAFF.

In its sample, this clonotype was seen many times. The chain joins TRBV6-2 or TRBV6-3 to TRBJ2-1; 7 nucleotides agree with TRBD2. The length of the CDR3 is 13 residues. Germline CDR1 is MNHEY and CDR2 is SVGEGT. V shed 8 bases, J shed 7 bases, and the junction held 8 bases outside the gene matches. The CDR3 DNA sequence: TGTGCCAGCGGGTTGCGGGAGAAAAATGAGCAGTTCTTC. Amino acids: CASGLREKNEQFF.